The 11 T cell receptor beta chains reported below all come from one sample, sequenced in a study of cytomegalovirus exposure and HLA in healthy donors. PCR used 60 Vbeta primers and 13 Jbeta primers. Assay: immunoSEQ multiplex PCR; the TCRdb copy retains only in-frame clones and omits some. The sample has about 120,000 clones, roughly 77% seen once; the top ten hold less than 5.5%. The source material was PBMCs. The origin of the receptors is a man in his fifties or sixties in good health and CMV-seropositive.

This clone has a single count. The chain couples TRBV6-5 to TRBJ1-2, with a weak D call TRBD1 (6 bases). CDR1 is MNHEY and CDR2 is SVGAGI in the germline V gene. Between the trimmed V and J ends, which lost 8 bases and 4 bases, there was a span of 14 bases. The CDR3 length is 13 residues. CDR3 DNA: TGTGCCAGCTCAGCCAGGGGATTCTATGGCTACACCTTC. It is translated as CASSARGFYGYTF.

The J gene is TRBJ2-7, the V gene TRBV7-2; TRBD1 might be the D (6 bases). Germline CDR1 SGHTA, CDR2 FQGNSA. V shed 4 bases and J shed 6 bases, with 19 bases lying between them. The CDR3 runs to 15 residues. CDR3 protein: CASSYRVFRPTEQYF. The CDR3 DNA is TGTGCCAGCAGCTACAGGGTTTTCCGACCTACCGAGCAGTACTTC.

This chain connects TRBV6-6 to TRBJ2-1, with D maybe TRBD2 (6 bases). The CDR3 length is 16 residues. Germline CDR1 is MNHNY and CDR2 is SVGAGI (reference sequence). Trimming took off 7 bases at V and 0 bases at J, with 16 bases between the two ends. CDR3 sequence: CASIPAGISSYNEQFF. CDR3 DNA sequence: TGTGCCAGCATTCCGGCGGGGATTAGCTCCTACAATGAGCAGTTCTTC.

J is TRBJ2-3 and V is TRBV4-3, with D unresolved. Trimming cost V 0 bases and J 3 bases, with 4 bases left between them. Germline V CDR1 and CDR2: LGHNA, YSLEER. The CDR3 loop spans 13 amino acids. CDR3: CASSQDLTDTQYF. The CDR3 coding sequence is TGCGCCAGCAGCCAAGATCTAACAGATACGCAGTATTTT.

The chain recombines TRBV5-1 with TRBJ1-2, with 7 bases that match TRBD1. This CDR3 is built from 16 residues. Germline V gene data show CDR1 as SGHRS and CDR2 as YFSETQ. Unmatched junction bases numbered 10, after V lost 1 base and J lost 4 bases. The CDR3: CASSLNRDSPIYGYTF. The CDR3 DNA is TGCGCCAGCAGCTTGAACCGGGACAGCCCCATCTATGGCTACACCTTC.

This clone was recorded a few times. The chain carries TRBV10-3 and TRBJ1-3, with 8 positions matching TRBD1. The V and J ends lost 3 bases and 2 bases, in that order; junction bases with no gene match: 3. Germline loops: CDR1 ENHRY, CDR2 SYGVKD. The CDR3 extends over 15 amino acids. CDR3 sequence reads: CAISDSTGAGNTIYF. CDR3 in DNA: TGTGCCATCAGTGATTCGACAGGGGCTGGAAACACCATATATTTT.

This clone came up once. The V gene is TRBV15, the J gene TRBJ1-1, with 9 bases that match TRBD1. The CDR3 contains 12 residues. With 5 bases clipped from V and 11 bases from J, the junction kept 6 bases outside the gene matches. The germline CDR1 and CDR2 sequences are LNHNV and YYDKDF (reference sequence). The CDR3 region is CATSGPDRGAFF. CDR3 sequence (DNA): TGTGCCACCAGCGGGCCGGACAGGGGCGCTTTCTTT.

The CDR3 protein is CASSEKGTGELFF. In DNA form, the CDR3 reads TGTGCCAGCAGCGAGAAGGGGACCGGGGAGCTGTTTTTT. V gene TRBV7-9 combines with J gene TRBJ2-2; D might be TRBD1 (5 bases). CDR1 and CDR2 (germline): SEHNR, FQNEAQ (reference sequence). The ends were cut back, 5 bases at V and 5 bases at J, with 9 bases in the middle. This CDR3 region has 13 residues.

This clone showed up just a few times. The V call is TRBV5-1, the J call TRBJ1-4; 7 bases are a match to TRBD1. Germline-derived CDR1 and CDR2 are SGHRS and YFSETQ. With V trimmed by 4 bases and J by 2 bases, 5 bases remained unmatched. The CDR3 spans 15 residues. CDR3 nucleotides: TGCGCCAGCAGCCCCCAACAGGGGACTAATGAAAAACTGTTTTTT. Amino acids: CASSPQQGTNEKLFF. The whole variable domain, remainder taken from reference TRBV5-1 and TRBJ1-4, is KAGVTQTPRYLIKTRGQQVTLSCSPISGHRSVSWYQQTPGQGLQFLFEYFSETQRNKGNFPGRFSGRQFSNSRSEMNVSTLELGDSALYLCASSPQQGTNEKLFFGSGTQLSVL.

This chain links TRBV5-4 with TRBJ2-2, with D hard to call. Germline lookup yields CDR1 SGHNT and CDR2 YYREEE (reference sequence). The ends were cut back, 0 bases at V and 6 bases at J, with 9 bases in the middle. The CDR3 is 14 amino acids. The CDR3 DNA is TGTGCCAGCAGCTTGGTACAGTTGCCCGGGGAGCTGTTTTTT. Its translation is CASSLVQLPGELFF.

The CDR3 is CASKSERGLTDTQYF. Written as DNA, the CDR3 is TGTGCCAGCAAGTCGGAGCGGGGGCTCACAGATACGCAGTATTTT. The chain uses TRBV2 and TRBJ2-3; 8 bases align to TRBD2. Germline assignment: CDR1 SNHLY and CDR2 FYNNEI. Trimming removed 7 bases from V and 2 bases from J; junction bases left unmatched: 8. The CDR3 is 15 residues long.